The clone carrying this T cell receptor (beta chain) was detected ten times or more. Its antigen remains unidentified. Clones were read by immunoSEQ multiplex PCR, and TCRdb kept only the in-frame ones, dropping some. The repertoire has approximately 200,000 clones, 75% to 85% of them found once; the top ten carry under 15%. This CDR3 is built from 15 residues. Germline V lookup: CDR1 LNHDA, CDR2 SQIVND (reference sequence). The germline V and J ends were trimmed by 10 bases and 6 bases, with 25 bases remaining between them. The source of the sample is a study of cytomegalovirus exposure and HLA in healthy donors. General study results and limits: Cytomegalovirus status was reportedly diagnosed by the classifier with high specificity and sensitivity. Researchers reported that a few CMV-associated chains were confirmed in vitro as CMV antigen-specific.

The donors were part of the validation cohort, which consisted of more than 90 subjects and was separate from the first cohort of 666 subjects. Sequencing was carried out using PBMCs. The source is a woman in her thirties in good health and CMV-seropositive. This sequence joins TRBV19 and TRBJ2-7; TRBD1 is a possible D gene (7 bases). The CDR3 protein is CATQRGTEAWGEQYF. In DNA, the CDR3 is TGTGCCACCCAACGGGGGACAGAGGCGTGGGGCGAGCAGTACTTC.